One sample yielded the 20 T cell receptor beta chains listed below, sequenced in a study of OX40 agonist ivuxolimab in advanced cancers. Receptor libraries were prepared by the immunoSEQ multiplex PCR assay. Not all clones reach the TCRdb copy of this immuneACCESS table, which keeps in-frame sequences only. Checked studies attribute under half of the gap to unresolved V genes and leave the rest unexplained. The sample data list fewer than 75,000 clones, and about 87% of these were observed just once. The ten largest clonotypes hold roughly 0.67% of the sample. The sample consisted of CD4+ or CD8+ T cells sorted from blood, taken in a trial of the OX40 agonist ivuxolimab. These receptors all stem from an adult with an advanced solid tumor such as melanoma, head and neck, liver or kidney cancer.

The chain links TRBV10-3 to TRBJ1-2, with 12 bases that match TRBD1. CDR3 length equals 15 residues. V was clipped by 5 bases and J by 2 bases; unmatched bases: 3. Germline CDR1 ENHRY, CDR2 SYGVKD. The CDR3 DNA sequence: TGTGCCATCAGTTCGGGACAGGGGGCGAACTATGGCTACACCTTC. This codes for CAISSGQGANYGYTF.

The chain links TRBV6-5 to TRBJ1-5; D possibly corresponds to TRBD1 (6 bases). Trimming stripped 7 bases from V and 6 bases from J, with 16 bases between. The length of the CDR3 is 14 residues. Germline V gene data show CDR1 as MNHEY and CDR2 as SVGAGI. The CDR3 sequence is CASKTLRGGQPQHF. The DNA of the CDR3 is TGTGCCAGCAAAACCCTCAGGGGAGGTCAGCCCCAGCATTTT.

This chain connects TRBV2 to TRBJ2-5, with 10 bases that match TRBD2. The CDR3 totals 16 residues. Unmatched junction bases numbered 11, after V lost 6 bases and J lost 4 bases. Germline V gives CDR1 SNHLY, CDR2 FYNNEI. CDR3 sequence: CASSEGLAGEIETQYF. CDR3 sequence (DNA): TGTGCCAGCAGCGAGGGGCTAGCGGGAGAGATAGAGACCCAGTACTTC.

This clone was seen just once. This rearrangement joins TRBV2 to TRBJ1-5; D gene unclear. V was trimmed by 1 base and J by 4 bases, leaving 11 bases between them. Germline CDR1 reads SNHLY; CDR2 reads FYNNEI. This CDR3 region has 15 residues. CDR3 in amino acids: CASSEEPGRNQPQHF. DNA of the CDR3: TGTGCCAGCAGTGAAGAACCGGGGAGGAATCAGCCCCAGCATTTT.

The V gene is TRBV28, the J gene TRBJ1-3; 7 bases match TRBD1. This CDR3 contains 17 residues. Germline loops: CDR1 MDHEN, CDR2 SYDVKM. The J segment lost 4 bases and the V segment lost 1 base, leaving 10 bases of the junction unmatched. The CDR3 DNA is TGTGCCAGCAGTTTATACGTCTTGACAGGGTCCGGAAACACCATATATTTT. It yields the protein CASSLYVLTGSGNTIYF.

The rearrangement joins TRBV9 to TRBJ2-7; D gene unclear. V lost 0 bases, J lost 0 bases, and 10 bases lay in between. From germline, CDR1 is SGDLS and CDR2 YYNGEE. This CDR3 spans 15 amino acids. CDR3: CASSVGPETSYEQYF. Here the CDR3 DNA reads TGTGCCAGCAGCGTAGGACCAGAAACCTCCTACGAGCAGTACTTC.

The V call is TRBV6-5, the J call TRBJ1-1, with no clear D. The germline gives CDR1 MNHEY, CDR2 SVGAGI. CDR3 length: 14 amino acids. The V and J ends lost 2 bases and 1 base respectively, with 8 bases between them. The CDR3 DNA sequence: TGTGCCAGCAGTTACGCCCCTTGGAACACTGAAGCTTTCTTT. Amino acid sequence: CASSYAPWNTEAFF.

The chain carries TRBV5-1 and TRBJ2-1; 9 nucleotides line up with TRBD1. V shed 8 bases and J 4 bases; nucleotides not matched to a gene: 10. Germline V gene sequence: CDR1 SGHRS, CDR2 YFSETQ. The CDR3 loop spans 15 amino acids. Here the CDR3 DNA reads TGCGCCAGTGGTCCCGGGACAGGGAATTACAATGAGCAGTTCTTC. It encodes CASGPGTGNYNEQFF.

This chain connects TRBV5-1 to TRBJ2-2; D is uncertain. This CDR3 has 15 residues. CDR1 and CDR2 (germline): SGHRS, YFSETQ. V lost 4 bases and J 2 bases, leaving 12 bases between the germline ends. The CDR3 protein is CASSTPAPNTGELFF. In nucleotides, the CDR3 is TGCGCCAGCAGCACCCCGGCCCCAAACACCGGGGAGCTGTTTTTT.

The chain employs TRBV7-9 and TRBJ1-4; tentatively, D is TRBD1 (6 bases). The CDR3 is made up of 14 amino acids. V was pared by 2 bases and J by 5 bases, with 9 bases between. Germline V lookup: CDR1 SEHNR, CDR2 FQNEAQ (reference sequence). The CDR3 nucleotides read TGTGCCAGCAGCTTAAGGGGGGCGAATGAAAAACTGTTTTTT. Translated: CASSLRGANEKLFF.

This rearrangement joins TRBV6-1 to TRBJ1-5; TRBD1 matches 8 bases. CDR3 length: 14 amino acids. The germline V gene has CDR1 MNHNS and CDR2 SASEGT. Trimming cost V 5 bases and J 5 bases; bases outside gene matches: 5. CDR3 loop: CASSTGQGYQPQHF. CDR3 nucleotides: TGTGCCAGCAGTACTGGACAGGGCTATCAGCCCCAGCATTTT.

The chain is built from TRBV2 and TRBJ2-7, with D uncertain. Trimming removed 4 bases from V and 0 bases from J, with 13 bases in between. The germline gives CDR1 SNHLY, CDR2 FYNNEI. The CDR3 is 15 amino acids. CDR3 sequence: CASSGGLPGSYEQYF. The CDR3 DNA follows: TGTGCCAGCAGTGGTGGCCTTCCGGGCTCCTACGAGCAGTACTTC.

The rearrangement uses TRBV5-4 and TRBJ2-7; D remains ambiguous. The germline V and J ends were trimmed by 3 bases and 0 bases, with 7 bases remaining between them. Germline V gene lookup returns CDR1 SGHNT and CDR2 YYREEE (reference sequence). The CDR3 has 13 residues. The CDR3 spells CASSSPASYEQYF. Written as DNA, the CDR3 is TGTGCCAGCAGCTCTCCCGCCTCCTACGAGCAGTACTTC.

The V and J genes are TRBV5-1 and TRBJ2-2, with 9 bases lining up with TRBD1. CDR3 size: 14 residues. Trimming took 1 base from V and 7 from J; bases not matched to a gene: 2. Looked up from germline, CDR1 is SGHRS and CDR2 is YFSETQ. The CDR3: CASSLTGGGGELFF. The CDR3 DNA is TGCGCCAGCAGCTTGACAGGGGGCGGCGGGGAGCTGTTTTTT.

The table lists this clone with a few counts. One junction end disagrees with the germline gene, perhaps due to a read error. The chain uses TRBV29-1 and TRBJ1-2, with D uncertain. The V gene's germline CDR1 is SQVTM and CDR2 ANQGSEA. The CDR3 is 11 residues long. CDR3 region: CSVAVGEIGNF. The CDR3 region has the DNA TGCAGCGTTGCTGTTGGCGAAATAGGGAACTTC.

In DNA form, the CDR3 reads TGCGCCAGCAGCTTGACAGGGAACTCAGATACGCAGTATTTT. Encoded protein: CASSLTGNSDTQYF. The rearrangement uses TRBV5-1 and TRBJ2-3; D might be TRBD1 (6 bases). Germline V CDR1 and CDR2: SGHRS, YFSETQ. V was cut by 1 base and J by 4 bases, with 10 bases left in between. This CDR3 has 14 amino acids. Full variable domain (missing parts from reference TRBV5-1 and TRBJ2-3): KAGVTQTPRYLIKTRGQQVTLSCSPISGHRSVSWYQQTPGQGLQFLFEYFSETQRNKGNFPGRFSGRQFSNSRSEMNVSTLELGDSALYLCASSLTGNSDTQYFGPGTRLTVL.

This clone was picked up a small number of times. The V gene is TRBV7-8, the J gene TRBJ1-2; D not certain. V lost 2 bases and J lost 2, with 18 bases in between. Germline CDR1 SGHVS, CDR2 FQNEAQ. CDR3 length: 17 amino acids. The CDR3 nucleotides are TGTGCCAGCAGCTTAAGGAGCCGACGTACCTTAAACTATGGCTACACCTTC. This translates into CASSLRSRRTLNYGYTF.

This chain uses TRBV6-4 with TRBJ2-1; 8 bases fit TRBD1. J gave up 5 bases and V 10 bases, and 13 bases lay outside the gene matches. The length of the CDR3 is 15 residues. Germline CDR1 and CDR2: MRHNA and SNTAGT. CDR3 bases: TGTGCCACTTCAGGGGGCACTGGTATCCACAATGAGCAGTTCTTC. Its translation: CATSGGTGIHNEQFF.

The rearrangement joins TRBV5-4 to TRBJ2-3; TRBD2 matches 11 bases. Trimming took 2 bases from V and 0 from J; bases not matched to a gene: 2. The CDR3 contains 16 residues. Germline values: CDR1 SGHNT, CDR2 YYREEE (reference sequence). For the CDR3, the DNA is TGTGCCAGCAGCTTTACTAGCGGGAGTAGCACAGATACGCAGTATTTT. It codes for CASSFTSGSSTDTQYF.

The DNA of the CDR3 is TGTGCCAGTGCTGAGGGACTAGCGGGCCCTAGCACAGATACGCAGTATTTT. Amino acids: CASAEGLAGPSTDTQYF. The chain carries TRBV21-1 and TRBJ2-3; the listed D gene, TRBD2, was not tested against the DNA. TRBV21-1 is labeled a pseudogene. The CDR3 runs 17 residues.